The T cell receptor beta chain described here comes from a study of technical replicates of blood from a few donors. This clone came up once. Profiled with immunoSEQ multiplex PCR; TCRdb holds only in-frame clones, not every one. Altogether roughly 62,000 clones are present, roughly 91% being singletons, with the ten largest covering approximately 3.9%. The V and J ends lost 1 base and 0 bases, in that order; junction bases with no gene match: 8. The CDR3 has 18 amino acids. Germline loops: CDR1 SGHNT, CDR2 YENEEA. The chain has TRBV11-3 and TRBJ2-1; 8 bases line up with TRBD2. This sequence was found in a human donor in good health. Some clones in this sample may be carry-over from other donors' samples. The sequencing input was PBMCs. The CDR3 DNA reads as TGTGCCAGCAGCTTAGGCTCTAGCGGGCGGGGCTCCTACAATGAGCAGTTCTTC. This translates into CASSLGSSGRGSYNEQFF.